These 10 T cell receptor beta chains originate from one sample sequenced in a study of blood T cell repertoires in COVID-19 (dated by TCRdb to between 2020 and 2021). The library was generated by the immunoSEQ multiplex PCR assay. TCRdb carries this immuneACCESS record with in-frame sequences only. Its versions omit some clonotypes, under half of them owing to an unresolved V gene in the studies checked, with the rest unexplained. Counted in this sample were fewer than 45,000 clones; about 88% of them appeared once. The ten most abundant clones make up roughly an eighth of the sample. The source material was peripheral blood. These receptors originate from a human donor in a cohort sampled during active COVID-19.

V gene TRBV6-4 combines with J gene TRBJ2-3; 9 bases map to TRBD2. Germline values: CDR1 MRHNA, CDR2 SNTAGT. The CDR3 extends over 15 amino acids. Trimming removed 5 bases from V and 3 bases from J; junction bases left unmatched: 6. CDR3 sequence reads: CASSPRGGATDTQYF. In DNA form, the CDR3 reads TGTGCCAGCAGTCCCCGCGGGGGGGCGACAGATACGCAGTATTTT.

The gene calls are TRBV10-3 and TRBJ1-1; D call uncertain. CDR3 length equals 14 residues. CDR1 and CDR2 from the germline V gene are ENHRY and SYGVKD. Deletions cut 3 bases from V and 7 bases from J, with 15 bases between. CDR3 protein: CAISEVRGIGEAFF. The CDR3 DNA reads as TGTGCCATCAGTGAAGTAAGAGGAATTGGTGAAGCTTTCTTT.

The chain is built from TRBV24-1 and TRBJ2-2; the D gene is possibly TRBD1 (5 bases). Germline V gene lookup returns CDR1 KGHDR and CDR2 SFDVKD. V was cut by 2 bases and J by 2 bases, with 11 bases left in between. The CDR3 totals 16 residues. The CDR3 here is CATSDSGIFNTGELFF. The CDR3 coding sequence is TGTGCCACCAGTGATTCAGGGATTTTCAACACCGGGGAGCTGTTTTTT.

Concerning this clone: At one end the junction does not follow the germline gene, possibly because of a read error. The chain is built from TRBV7-9 and TRBJ2-5; 10 bases fit TRBD2. Germline values: CDR1 SEHNR, CDR2 FQNEAQ (reference sequence). The CDR3 covers 14 residues. The CDR3 loop is CASSLGLAGSTVHF. CDR3 DNA: TGTGCCAGCAGCTTAGGACTAGCGGGCTCCACCGTCCACTTC.

The V and J genes are TRBV4-1 and TRBJ2-1; the match to TRBD2 covers 11 bases. Trimming took 4 bases from V and 4 from J; bases not matched to a gene: 12. The germline gives CDR1 MGHRA, CDR2 YSYEKL. CDR3 length: 18 amino acids. The CDR3 sequence is CASSRVASLAGGYNEQFF. Written as DNA, the CDR3 is TGCGCCAGCAGCCGGGTGGCGTCCCTAGCGGGGGGATACAATGAGCAGTTCTTC.

This CDR3 is CASSPGQANTEAFF. CDR3 in DNA: TGTGCCAGCTCCCCCGGACAGGCGAACACTGAAGCTTTCTTT. V usage is TRBV18 and J usage is TRBJ1-1, with 7 bases matching TRBD1. V lost 6 bases and J lost 1; bases outside the gene matches: 5. The CDR3 covers 14 residues. The germline V gene encodes CDR1 KGHSH and CDR2 LQKENI.

The rearrangement uses TRBV2 and TRBJ2-3, with 8 bases matching TRBD1. V lost 6 bases to trimming and J lost 3 bases; unmatched junction nucleotides: 2. The CDR3 runs 13 residues. Germline CDR1 and CDR2: SNHLY and FYNNEI. The CDR3 here is CASRQGVTDTQYF. In DNA form, the CDR3 reads TGTGCCAGCAGACAGGGGGTTACAGATACGCAGTATTTT.

The chain links TRBV3-1 (or the pseudogene TRBV3-2) to TRBJ2-5, with 9 bases matching TRBD2. V was clipped by 2 bases and J by 5 bases; unmatched bases: 9. CDR3 length: 16 amino acids. Germline V lookup: CDR1 LGHDT, CDR2 YNNKEL (reference sequence). In DNA form, the CDR3 reads TGTGCCAGCAGCCAACGTAGCGGGGGAGGCGGGGAGACCCAGTACTTC. Its protein product is CASSQRSGGGGETQYF.

This chain joins TRBV11-2 and TRBJ1-6, with a weak D call TRBD1 (6 bases). Germline loops: CDR1 SGHAT, CDR2 FQNNGV. The V gene lost 2 bases and the J gene lost 1 base, with 6 bases spanning the gap. CDR3 size: 15 residues. CDR3 DNA sequence: TGTGCCAGCAGCTTACAGGGGTCCTATAATTCACCCCTCCACTTT. Its protein product is CASSLQGSYNSPLHF.

The chain links TRBV27 to TRBJ1-6; D may be TRBD1 (5 bases). The V gene lost 5 bases and the J gene lost 5 bases, with 10 bases spanning the gap. Germline V lookup: CDR1 MNHEY, CDR2 SMNVEV (reference sequence). The CDR3 is made up of 14 amino acids. The CDR3 spells CASSPGFNNSPLHF. In DNA, the CDR3 is TGTGCCAGCAGTCCAGGGTTTAATAATTCACCCCTCCACTTT.